This is a list of T cell receptor beta chains from one sample in a study of response to subunit inactivated influenza vaccine. MiXCR, run by TCRdb on the RT-PCR reads, gives a single entry per CDR3 protein. The data show about 540,000 distinct CDR3 sequences, with approximately 14% seen just once and 11% held by the top ten. This specimen was PBMCs from blood, taken 11 to 12 days after vaccination. These receptor sequences come from a man aged 50-59 years who received an inactivated influenza vaccine. Both conserved end residues are part of each CDR3. The order of the fields is J gene, D gene, V gene, clone size, CDR3 protein, CDR3 DNA. The D gene is left open where the match is weak. Rows may omit the clone size; those that give it use once, few, many or a size class.

J gene: TRBJ2-1; D gene: TRBD2; V gene: TRBV7-3; clone size: -; CDR3 protein: CASSLTGVLAGRAPNEQFF; CDR3 DNA: TGTGCCAGCAGCTTAACTGGGGTGCTAGCGGGGAGGGCGCCCAATGAGCAGTTCTTC
J gene: TRBJ2-2; D gene: TRBD1; V gene: TRBV7-2; clone size: few; CDR3 protein: CASSLGDRATGELFF; CDR3 DNA: TGTGCCAGCAGCTTAGGTGACAGGGCCACCGGGGAGCTGTTTTTT
J gene: TRBJ2-3; D gene: TRBD2; V gene: TRBV12-3/TRBV12-4; clone size: few; CDR3 protein: CASSPSLAGVGPDTQYF; CDR3 DNA: TGTGCCAGCAGTCCATCCCTAGCGGGAGTGGGGCCAGATACGCAGTATTTT
J gene: TRBJ2-5; D gene: -; V gene: TRBV20-1; clone size: -; CDR3 protein: CSARDGRSGETQYF; CDR3 DNA: TGCAGTGCTAGAGATGGGCGGTCGGGAGAGACCCAGTACTTC
J gene: TRBJ1-1; D gene: -; V gene: TRBV7-9; clone size: few; CDR3 protein: CASRQQGRGTEAFF; CDR3 DNA: TGTGCCAGCAGGCAACAGGGAAGAGGCACTGAAGCTTTCTTT
J gene: TRBJ2-7; D gene: TRBD1; V gene: TRBV2; clone size: few; CDR3 protein: CASNLDRSSYEQYF; CDR3 DNA: TGTGCCAGCAATCTGGACAGGAGCTCCTACGAGCAGTACTTC
J gene: TRBJ2-6; D gene: -; V gene: TRBV20-1; clone size: -; CDR3 protein: CSARGLVSWGGGANVLTF; CDR3 DNA: TGCAGTGCTAGAGGATTGGTTTCCTGGGGTGGTGGGGCCAACGTCCTGACTTTC
J gene: TRBJ1-6; D gene: -; V gene: TRBV12-3/TRBV12-4; clone size: few; CDR3 protein: CASSLRAAGNSPLHF; CDR3 DNA: TGTGCCAGCAGTTTAAGGGCCGCCGGCAATTCACCCCTCCACTTT
J gene: TRBJ1-6; D gene: TRBD1; V gene: TRBV5-1; clone size: -; CDR3 protein: CASSLADRENSPLHF; CDR3 DNA: TGCGCCAGCAGCTTGGCGGACAGGGAGAATTCACCCCTCCACTTT
J gene: TRBJ1-3; D gene: -; V gene: TRBV6-6; clone size: -; CDR3 protein: CASQGGGNTIYF; CDR3 DNA: TGTGCCAGCCAGGGTGGTGGAAACACCATATATTTT
J gene: TRBJ1-2; D gene: TRBD1; V gene: TRBV5-1; clone size: -; CDR3 protein: CASSLVGQPGYGYTF; CDR3 DNA: TGCGCCAGCAGCTTGGTGGGACAGCCCGGCTATGGCTACACCTTC
J gene: TRBJ2-1; D gene: TRBD2; V gene: TRBV12-3/TRBV12-4; clone size: few; CDR3 protein: CASSSLAGVSNEQFF; CDR3 DNA: TGTGCCAGCAGCTCCCTAGCGGGAGTGTCGAATGAGCAGTTCTTC
J gene: TRBJ2-1; D gene: TRBD2; V gene: TRBV3-1; clone size: few; CDR3 protein: CASSQSGRNINEQFF; CDR3 DNA: TGTGCCAGCAGCCAAAGCGGGAGGAACATTAATGAGCAGTTCTTC
J gene: TRBJ2-1; D gene: TRBD1; V gene: TRBV6-2/TRBV6-3; clone size: few; CDR3 protein: CASSLQGRRFF; CDR3 DNA: TGTGCCAGCAGTTTACAGGGGCGGCGGTTCTTC
J gene: TRBJ2-1; D gene: -; V gene: TRBV27; clone size: few; CDR3 protein: CASSFLLGQSSYNEQFF; CDR3 DNA: TGTGCCAGCAGTTTCTTGTTAGGACAGAGCTCCTACAATGAGCAGTTCTTC
J gene: TRBJ2-3; D gene: TRBD2; V gene: TRBV20-1; clone size: few; CDR3 protein: CSAMSRSGRATTDTQYF; CDR3 DNA: TGCAGTGCTATGTCGAGGAGCGGGAGGGCCACTACAGATACGCAGTATTTT
J gene: TRBJ2-5; D gene: -; V gene: TRBV5-1; clone size: few; CDR3 protein: CASRLSGQTFTETQYF; CDR3 DNA: TGCGCCAGCAGACTCTCCGGACAGACATTTACGGAGACCCAGTACTTC
J gene: TRBJ2-2; D gene: TRBD2; V gene: TRBV5-1; clone size: few; CDR3 protein: CASSLGTGLNTGELFF; CDR3 DNA: TGCGCCAGCAGCTTGGGAACGGGACTAAACACCGGGGAGCTGTTTTTT
J gene: TRBJ2-3; D gene: -; V gene: TRBV5-5; clone size: -; CDR3 protein: CASSPHQRDTQYF; CDR3 DNA: TGTGCCAGCAGCCCCCACCAGAGAGATACGCAGTATTTT
J gene: TRBJ2-7; D gene: TRBD1; V gene: TRBV7-3; clone size: -; CDR3 protein: CASSLDRGLKQYF; CDR3 DNA: TGTGCCAGCAGCCTCGACAGGGGCCTCAAGCAGTACTTC
J gene: TRBJ2-1; D gene: TRBD2; V gene: TRBV6-2/TRBV6-3; clone size: few; CDR3 protein: CASSYTLPTSGSRNEQFF; CDR3 DNA: TGTGCCAGCAGTTACACGCTACCGACTAGCGGGAGCCGCAATGAGCAGTTCTTC
J gene: TRBJ2-1; D gene: TRBD2; V gene: TRBV24-1; clone size: few; CDR3 protein: CATSDPSGPSYNEQFF; CDR3 DNA: TGTGCCACCAGTGACCCTAGCGGCCCCTCCTACAATGAGCAGTTCTTC
J gene: TRBJ1-1; D gene: -; V gene: TRBV11-1; clone size: few; CDR3 protein: CASTRDGRTEAFF; CDR3 DNA: TGTGCCAGCACGCGCGACGGCAGGACTGAAGCTTTCTTT
J gene: TRBJ1-6; D gene: TRBD1; V gene: TRBV19; clone size: few; CDR3 protein: CASTVPGTGDSPLHF; CDR3 DNA: TGTGCCAGTACCGTTCCCGGGACAGGGGATTCACCCCTCCACTTT